Listed here are 27 T cell receptor beta chains from one sample, sequenced in a study of blood T cell repertoires in COVID-19 (dated by TCRdb to 2019 to 2021). Preparation of the library involved the immunoSEQ multiplex PCR assay. What TCRdb holds here is the immuneACCESS table cut down to in-frame rearrangements. Part of the clones is not present; checked against another copy, under half of the missing clones reflect an unresolved V gene, and the others are unexplained. In this sample the table shows roughly 260,000 clones, 70% to 90% of which occur a single time. 2% to 2.5% of the sample lies in the top ten. The sequencing sample was made of peripheral blood. Receptor source: a woman aged 40 to 50 who had recovered from COVID-19.

The CDR3 region is CASSRRGNTDTQYF. The CDR3 coding sequence is TGTGCCAGCAGCCGGAGGGGTAACACAGATACGCAGTATTTT. V is TRBV7-9 and J is TRBJ2-3; a weak D match, TRBD2 (6 bases). The CDR3 is 14 residues long. Trimming stripped 5 bases from V and 2 bases from J, with 11 bases between. The germline V gene has CDR1 SEHNR and CDR2 FQNEAQ (reference sequence).

The rearrangement links TRBV6-5 to TRBJ2-7, with D unclear. The length of the CDR3 is 13 residues. With 6 bases removed from V and 0 bases from J, the gap between germline ends came to 9 bases. The V gene's germline CDR1 is MNHEY and CDR2 SVGAGI. The CDR3 reads CASSLDGSYEQYF. The CDR3 DNA is TGTGCCAGCAGCCTAGACGGCTCCTACGAGCAGTACTTC.

This chain joins TRBV14 and TRBJ1-6; maybe TRBD1 (5 bases). Germline CDR1 and CDR2: SGHDN and FVKESK. Between the trimmed V and J ends, which lost 0 bases and 9 bases, there was a span of 15 bases. The CDR3 has 16 amino acids. CDR3 sequence (DNA): TGTGCCAGCAGCCAAGATCCCCCCGCAAGGGGTTCACCCCTCCACTTT. Amino acid sequence: CASSQDPPARGSPLHF. Full variable domain (remainder filled in from reference TRBV14 and TRBJ1-6): EAGVTQFPSHSVIEKGQTVTLRCDPISGHDNLYWYRRVMGKEIKFLLHFVKESKQDESGMPNNRFLAERTGGTYSTLKVQPAELEDSGVYFCASSQDPPARGSPLHFGNGTRLTVT.

V usage is TRBV18 and J usage is TRBJ1-4; D is unclear. V lost 6 bases, J lost 5 bases, and 16 bases lay in between. The CDR3 is 15 amino acids. Germline values: CDR1 KGHSH, CDR2 LQKENI. DNA for the CDR3: TGTGCCAGCTCGCGAGCCGGGTCCCCAAATGAAAAACTGTTTTTT. Protein product: CASSRAGSPNEKLFF.

V is TRBV3-1 (or the pseudogene TRBV3-2) and J is TRBJ2-5; D is perhaps TRBD1 (5 bases). Looked up from germline, CDR1 is LGHDT and CDR2 is YNNKEL (reference sequence). The CDR3 consists of 13 residues. Trimming left V 8 bases short and J 5 bases short, with 15 bases between. The CDR3: CASGQGFSETQYF. The CDR3 nucleotides read TGTGCCAGCGGGCAGGGTTTTTCGGAGACCCAGTACTTC.

The V and J genes are TRBV5-6 and TRBJ2-5, with TRBD2 as a possible D gene (7 bases). Germline lookup yields CDR1 SGHDT and CDR2 YYEEEE. The V end was cut by 4 bases, the J end by 7 bases, with 17 bases between. The CDR3 spans 14 residues. In DNA form, the CDR3 reads TGTGCCAGCAGCCTTCATGGGGGAGGGGGGACCCAGTACTTC. The encoded protein is CASSLHGGGGTQYF.

The chain uses TRBV19 and TRBJ1-1; 10 bases align to TRBD1. Unmatched junction bases numbered 8, after V lost 1 base and J lost 9 bases. Germline V gene data show CDR1 as LNHDA and CDR2 as SQIVND (reference sequence). The CDR3 is 15 residues long. The CDR3 region has the DNA TGTGCCAGTAGTATAGTCGGGACAGGGGCCGAGAAAGCTTTCTTT. Encoded protein: CASSIVGTGAEKAFF.

This chain connects TRBV4-2 to TRBJ2-2, with 7 bases aligning to TRBD1. Germline values: CDR1 LGHNA, CDR2 YNFKEQ. Trimming removed 0 bases from V and 4 bases from J; junction bases left unmatched: 14. The CDR3 is made up of 19 amino acids. CDR3 loop: CASSQDLGRRGRVTGELFF. CDR3 bases: TGTGCCAGCAGCCAAGATCTCGGGCGAAGGGGGCGGGTCACCGGGGAGCTGTTTTTT.

The chain joins TRBV19 to TRBJ2-3, with D unresolved. The CDR3 length is 13 residues. Germline values: CDR1 LNHDA, CDR2 SQIVND (reference sequence). V dropped 5 bases and J dropped 6 bases, with 12 bases sitting between them. The DNA of the CDR3 is TGTGCCAGTAGTCCCTCCCGAACTGATACGCAGTATTTT. As protein: CASSPSRTDTQYF.

This clone was observed a few times. CDR3 loop: CASRGLTAAGEQYF. In DNA form, the CDR3 reads TGTGCCAGCAGGGGACTAACCGCCGCCGGAGAGCAGTACTTC. V and J are TRBV2 and TRBJ2-7; 7 positions match TRBD2. Unmatched junction bases numbered 12, after V lost 6 bases and J lost 7 bases. The CDR3 contains 14 residues. The V gene's germline CDR1 is SNHLY and CDR2 FYNNEI.

The chain recombines TRBV6-5 with TRBJ1-4, with 10 bases matching TRBD1. Germline assignment: CDR1 MNHEY and CDR2 SVGAGI. The CDR3 loop spans 16 amino acids. V lost 2 bases to trimming and J lost 6 bases; unmatched junction nucleotides: 6. CDR3 sequence reads: CASSYTPTGGHEKLFF. CDR3 DNA sequence: TGTGCCAGCAGTTACACCCCGACAGGGGGCCATGAAAAACTGTTTTTT.

The rearrangement joins TRBV6-5 to TRBJ2-1, with 8 bases matching TRBD1. V trimming: 6 bases; J trimming: 4 bases; junction bases outside the gene matches: 5. From germline, CDR1 is MNHEY and CDR2 SVGAGI. This CDR3 comprises 14 residues. The DNA of the CDR3 is TGTGCCAGCAGCATCCGGGACAGGTACAATGAGCAGTTCTTC. This encodes CASSIRDRYNEQFF.

The rearrangement joins TRBV28 to TRBJ2-7; a possible D gene is TRBD2 (7 bases). The V and J ends lost 8 bases and 5 bases respectively, with 22 bases between them. CDR1 MDHEN and CDR2 SYDVKM come from the germline V gene. The CDR3 runs to 15 residues. CDR3 coding DNA: TGTGCCAGCTCTTGGAGGGGGGGGCTTAGGGACGAGCAGTACTTC. It translates to CASSWRGGLRDEQYF.

The CDR3 loop is CASSGSGRGQWQPQHF. CDR3 nucleotide sequence: TGTGCCAGCAGTGGCTCGGGCAGGGGACAGTGGCAGCCCCAGCATTTT. V and J are TRBV28 and TRBJ1-5; 7 nucleotides line up with TRBD1. CDR3 length equals 16 residues. Germline V lookup: CDR1 MDHEN, CDR2 SYDVKM. The J segment lost 7 bases and the V segment lost 5 bases, leaving 14 bases of the junction unmatched.

This sequence joins TRBV19 and TRBJ2-1; 7 nucleotides line up with TRBD2. J lost 3 bases, V lost 6 bases, and 17 bases had no gene match. The CDR3 spans 18 residues. The germline V gene has CDR1 LNHDA and CDR2 SQIVND (reference sequence). Here the CDR3 reads CASSSVGAGDNYYNEQFF. As DNA, the CDR3 is TGTGCCAGTAGCTCCGTCGGGGCGGGAGATAACTACTACAATGAGCAGTTCTTC.

This sequence joins TRBV2 and TRBJ2-5, with D hard to call. The CDR3 is made up of 13 amino acids. Trimming stripped 2 bases from V and 1 base from J, with 5 bases between. The V gene's germline CDR1 is SNHLY and CDR2 FYNNEI. The CDR3 here is CASSEYSQETQYF. Here the CDR3 DNA reads TGTGCCAGCAGTGAATACTCCCAAGAGACCCAGTACTTC.

The chain couples TRBV7-6 to TRBJ1-5, with 8 bases matching TRBD1. The germline CDR1 and CDR2 sequences are SGHVS and FNYEAQ. CDR3 length equals 15 residues. J lost 6 bases, V lost 0 bases, and 4 bases had no gene match. CDR3 sequence (DNA): TGTGCCAGCAGCTTAGCCAGGGGGCCGGGTCAGCCCCAGCATTTT. Protein sequence: CASSLARGPGQPQHF.

This chain links TRBV11-2 with TRBJ2-7, with D perhaps matching TRBD2 (6 bases). Germline V lookup: CDR1 SGHAT, CDR2 FQNNGV. The CDR3 is made up of 14 amino acids. Trimming shortened V by 0 bases and J by 2 bases, and 8 bases separated the two germline ends. The CDR3 DNA is TGTGCCAGCAGCTTAGAGCGGGGTCCCTACGAGCAGTACTTC. Protein sequence: CASSLERGPYEQYF.

V usage is TRBV19 and J usage is TRBJ1-1; TRBD1 agrees at 9 bases. The CDR3 length is 15 residues. CDR1 and CDR2 (germline): LNHDA, SQIVND (reference sequence). J lost 8 bases, V lost 0 bases, and 7 bases had no gene match. CDR3: CASSIDSNRGREAFF. CDR3 in DNA: TGTGCCAGTAGTATAGATTCAAACAGGGGGCGAGAAGCTTTCTTT.

The chain is built from TRBV2 and TRBJ2-3, with TRBD2 matching over 8 bases. CDR1 and CDR2 (germline): SNHLY, FYNNEI. J lost 0 bases, V lost 6 bases, and 5 bases had no gene match. The CDR3 has 15 amino acids. DNA for the CDR3: TGTGCCAGCAGCGTCCCTAGCGGGAGCACAGATACGCAGTATTTT. Protein sequence: CASSVPSGSTDTQYF.

This chain links TRBV13 with TRBJ1-4, with a possible D match to TRBD1 (5 bases). V was clipped by 9 bases and J by 0 bases, with 11 bases between them. This CDR3 contains 14 residues. Germline values: CDR1 PRHDT, CDR2 FYEKMQ (reference sequence). CDR3 residues: CASRGSATNEKLFF. Written as DNA, the CDR3 is TGTGCCAGTAGGGGATCCGCAACTAATGAAAAACTGTTTTTT.

V usage is TRBV7-2 and J usage is TRBJ1-1; the D gene is possibly TRBD1 (6 bases). Trimming took 5 bases from V and 4 from J, leaving 23 bases between them. The CDR3 contains 17 residues. Looked up from germline, CDR1 is SGHTA and CDR2 is FQGNSA. Written as DNA, the CDR3 is TGTGCCAGCAGCCCCGGTAGGTCCACAGGGAGCTTCACTGAAGCTTTCTTT. It yields the protein CASSPGRSTGSFTEAFF. The full variable domain, rest sourced from reference TRBV7-2 and TRBJ1-1, is GAGVSQSPSNKVTEKGKDVELRCDPISGHTALYWYRQSLGQGLEFLIYFQGNSAPDKSGLPSDRFSAERTGGSVSTLTIQRTQQEDSAVYLCASSPGRSTGSFTEAFFGQGTRLTVV.

This clone was counted once. The chain carries TRBV28 and TRBJ1-3, with 8 bases aligning to TRBD1. J was trimmed by 0 bases and V by 2 bases; bases with no gene match: 9. CDR3 size: 18 residues. Per the germline V gene, CDR1 is MDHEN and CDR2 is SYDVKM. In DNA form, the CDR3 reads TGTGCCAGCAGTTTACGGTCCAGGGGGCTTCACTCTGGAAACACCATATATTTT. Translated: CASSLRSRGLHSGNTIYF.

Concerning this clone itself: An end of the junction does not agree with germline; a read error may underlie this. The chain has TRBV15 and TRBJ2-3; TRBD2 aligns across 10 bases. The germline CDR1 and CDR2 sequences are LNHNV and YYDKDF (reference sequence). The CDR3 is made up of 14 amino acids. In DNA, the CDR3 is TGTGCCACCAGCAGAGATATGGCTAGCGGGAGTAGGGATTTT. Protein product: CATSRDMASGSRDF. The full variable domain, its missing parts supplied by reference TRBV15 and TRBJ2-3, is DAMVIQNPRYQVTQFGKPVTLSCSQTLNHNVMYWYQQKSSQAPKLLFHYYDKDFNNEADTPDNFQSRRPNTSFCFLDIRSPGLGDTAMYLCATSRDMASGSRDFGPGTRLTVL.

The gene calls are TRBV12-3 or TRBV12-4 and TRBJ2-1; D is uncertain. This CDR3 region has 10 residues. V gave up 8 bases and J gave up 8 bases, with 7 bases separating them. In DNA, the CDR3 is TGTGCCAGCGGAGTTGATGAGCAGTTCTTC. It specifies CASGVDEQFF.

V gene TRBV5-1 combines with J gene TRBJ1-5; D is unclear. The germline V gene has CDR1 SGHRS and CDR2 YFSETQ. The CDR3 runs 14 residues. V lost 0 bases, J lost 4 bases, and 8 bases lay in between. Here the CDR3 reads CASSLDRANQPQHF. In DNA form, the CDR3 reads TGCGCCAGCAGCTTGGACAGAGCAAATCAGCCCCAGCATTTT.

This clone was seen a single time. The chain couples TRBV28 to TRBJ1-2, with TRBD1 as a possible D gene (5 bases). The ends were cut back, 4 bases at V and 2 bases at J, with 14 bases in the middle. This CDR3 spans 15 amino acids. The germline V gene encodes CDR1 MDHEN and CDR2 SYDVKM. CDR3 protein: CASSSASSGNYGYTF. CDR3 nucleotide sequence: TGTGCCAGCAGTTCAGCCTCCTCAGGGAACTATGGCTACACCTTC.